This T cell receptor beta chain came from a study of T cells in Graves' hyperthyroidism and ophthalmopathy. Study findings and constraints: Among clonotypes expanded in thyroid above 0.001, most were also found in blood.

V trimming: 5 bases; J trimming: 0 bases; junction bases outside the gene matches: 7. This CDR3 contains 15 residues. Germline CDR1 reads PRHDT; CDR2 reads FYEKMQ (reference sequence). Patients having uncontrolled infection, another autoimmune disease, pregnancy or lactation were not included. Fresh peripheral blood, 8 to 10 ml, was the source of the PBMCs. The investigators amplified TCR beta CDR3 regions from RNA transcripts. An initial round of RT-PCR targeting the TCR CDR3 relied on the HTBI primer set. One entry per CDR3 protein, called by TCRdb with MiXCR from the multiplex PCR reads. Of around 690,000 distinct CDR3 sequences listed, 17% are singletons. This clonotype showed up just a few times. Its target is not known.

V and J are TRBV13 and TRBJ2-7, with 7 bases identical to TRBD2. The source is a man between 45 and 60 years old with Graves' hyperthyroidism. The sequenced sample was blood. CDR3 nucleotide sequence: TGTGCCAGCAGCGAATCACGCGGGAGCTCCTACGAGCAGTACTTC. Its protein product is CASSESRGSSYEQYF.